The 22 T cell receptor beta chains presented below share a single source sample, sequenced in a study of OX40 agonist ivuxolimab in advanced cancers. Sequencing used immunoSEQ multiplex PCR; TCRdb keeps in-frame clones, though not all of them. The sample carries around 30,000 clones, around 81% recorded once. The sequences come from CD4+ or CD8+ T cells sorted from blood, collected in a trial of the OX40 agonist ivuxolimab. The receptors stem from an adult with an advanced solid tumor such as melanoma, head and neck, liver or kidney cancer.

The chain uses TRBV7-9 and TRBJ1-1; 8 nucleotides line up with TRBD1. The CDR3 runs to 14 residues. With 2 bases clipped from V and 5 bases from J, the junction kept 4 bases outside the gene matches. CDR1 and CDR2 from the germline V gene are SEHNR and FQNEAQ (reference sequence). In DNA, the CDR3 is TGTGCCAGCAGCTTAAATCGACAGGGGACTGAAGCTTTCTTT. Translating it yields CASSLNRQGTEAFF.

The rearrangement joins TRBV5-4 to TRBJ2-1, with TRBD2 as a possible D gene (5 bases). This CDR3 region has 12 residues. Trimming shortened V by 9 bases and J by 3 bases, and 10 bases separated the two germline ends. Looked up from germline, CDR1 is SGHNT and CDR2 is YYREEE (reference sequence). The CDR3 DNA reads as TGTGCCATTATAGACTACTACAATGAGCAGTTCTTC. It specifies CAIIDYYNEQFF. The full variable domain, rest sourced from reference TRBV5-4 and TRBJ2-1, is ETGVTQSPTHLIKTRGQQVTLRCSSQSGHNTVSWYQQALGQGPQFIFQYYREEENGRGNFPPRFSGLQFPNYSSELNVNALELDDSALYLCAIIDYYNEQFFGPGTRLTVL.

The chain is built from TRBV7-9 and TRBJ2-1; TRBD2 matches 15 bases. Germline assignment: CDR1 SEHNR and CDR2 FQNEAQ (reference sequence). V trimming: 5 bases; J trimming: 8 bases; junction bases outside the gene matches: 13. CDR3 length: 18 amino acids. As DNA, the CDR3 is TGTGCCAGCAGCCCCGGACTAGCGGGAGGGGGCGACAGGGATGAGCAGTTCTTC. Encoded protein: CASSPGLAGGGDRDEQFF.

The chain carries TRBV28 and TRBJ1-5, with a weak D call TRBD1 (6 bases). Germline CDR1 and CDR2: MDHEN and SYDVKM. CDR3 length equals 17 residues. V lost 6 bases and J lost 5, with 23 bases in between. DNA of the CDR3: TGTGCCAGCAGCGGCCGTCTTGTGACAGGTGGCTATCAGCCCCAGCATTTT. Translation: CASSGRLVTGGYQPQHF.

The chain couples TRBV6-1 to TRBJ1-5; the D is unclear. The germline V and J ends were trimmed by 6 bases and 8 bases, with 14 bases remaining between them. Germline CDR1 is MNHNS and CDR2 is SASEGT. There are 13 residues in the CDR3. The CDR3 region is CASSSAMWEPQHF. CDR3 sequence (DNA): TGTGCCAGCAGCTCCGCCATGTGGGAGCCCCAGCATTTT.

The chain recombines TRBV27 with TRBJ1-4, with no clear D. The CDR3 consists of 15 residues. Germline CDR1 is MNHEY and CDR2 is SMNVEV (reference sequence). Trimming took 6 bases from V and 0 from J, leaving 11 bases between them. CDR3 sequence reads: CASSYNLATNEKLFF. The DNA of the CDR3 is TGTGCCAGCAGCTACAATCTAGCAACTAATGAAAAACTGTTTTTT.

J is TRBJ2-7 and V is TRBV7-3; no clear D. CDR3 length: 15 residues. V gave up 2 bases and J gave up 2 bases, with 13 bases separating them. Germline V gene lookup returns CDR1 SGHTA and CDR2 FQGTGA. The CDR3 region has the DNA TGTGCCAGCAGCTTATTCCCGGGTAGGCCCTACGAGCAGTACTTC. This encodes CASSLFPGRPYEQYF. The full variable domain, rest sourced from reference TRBV7-3 and TRBJ2-7, is GAGVSQTPSNKVTEKGKYVELRCDPISGHTALYWYRQSLGQGPEFLIYFQGTGAADDSGLPNDRFFAVRPEGSVSTLKIQRTERGDSAVYLCASSLFPGRPYEQYFGPGTRLTVT.

The chain links TRBV10-3 to TRBJ1-3; D call uncertain. CDR3 length: 15 amino acids. Germline values: CDR1 ENHRY, CDR2 SYGVKD. The germline V and J ends were trimmed by 3 bases and 1 base, with 10 bases remaining between them. CDR3 in DNA: TGTGCCATCAGTGAATTGCAGCAGTCTGGAAACACCATATATTTT. The encoded protein is CAISELQQSGNTIYF.

V usage is TRBV9 and J usage is TRBJ1-6; unclear D gene. The length of the CDR3 is 16 residues. Germline loops: CDR1 SGDLS, CDR2 YYNGEE. V shed 4 bases and J shed 6 bases, with 17 bases lying between them. The CDR3 DNA sequence: TGTGCCAGCAGCACAGACGCTACGGTTCTTAATTCACCCCTCCACTTT. The encoded protein is CASSTDATVLNSPLHF.

The gene calls are TRBV4-2 and TRBJ1-2; no reliable D call. Germline V gene lookup returns CDR1 LGHNA and CDR2 YNFKEQ. The CDR3 is 12 amino acids. The germline V and J ends were trimmed by 3 bases and 5 bases, with 7 bases remaining between them. CDR3 coding DNA: TGTGCCAGCAGCCAGGACGTTTATGGCTACACCTTC. It codes for CASSQDVYGYTF.

The chain joins TRBV9 to TRBJ1-4; maybe TRBD1 (6 bases). CDR1 is SGDLS and CDR2 is YYNGEE in the germline V gene. CDR3 size: 15 residues. V lost 3 bases to trimming and J lost 4 bases, with 13 bases between them. The CDR3 region has the DNA TGTGCCAGCAGCGGAAGGGGGACCCTTAATGAAAAACTGTTTTTT. Translating it yields CASSGRGTLNEKLFF.

The rearrangement joins TRBV29-1 to TRBJ2-5, with TRBD2 identical over 7 bases. This CDR3 contains 13 residues. The germline gives CDR1 SQVTM, CDR2 ANQGSEA. J was trimmed by 5 bases and V by 6 bases; bases with no gene match: 9. The CDR3: CSVRWTSRETQYF. The DNA for the CDR3 is TGCAGCGTCCGATGGACTAGTAGGGAGACCCAGTACTTC.

The V call is TRBV10-3, the J call TRBJ1-3, with TRBD1 identical over 9 bases. This CDR3 is built from 16 residues. V trimming: 2 bases; J trimming: 3 bases; junction bases outside the gene matches: 5. Germline V gives CDR1 ENHRY, CDR2 SYGVKD. CDR3 coding DNA: TGTGCCATCAGTGAGGGGGACAGGGTCGATGGAAACACCATATATTTT. This sequence encodes CAISEGDRVDGNTIYF.

The chain is built from TRBV2 and TRBJ2-7, with TRBD2 as a possible D gene (5 bases). Looked up from germline, CDR1 is SNHLY and CDR2 is FYNNEI. Deletions cut 11 bases from V and 0 bases from J, with 14 bases between. The CDR3 is 13 residues long. The CDR3 nucleotides read TGTGCCTCAGCGACGGGGAGCTCCTACGAGCAGTACTTC. Translation: CASATGSSYEQYF.

CDR3 sequence reads: CASSDGLAGRGGYEQYF. Written as DNA, the CDR3 is TGTGCCAGCAGCGACGGACTAGCGGGGCGGGGTGGCTACGAGCAGTACTTC. This rearrangement joins TRBV9 to TRBJ2-7; 12 positions agree with TRBD2. This CDR3 contains 17 residues. The V gene end was trimmed by 3 bases and the J gene end by 3 bases; junction bases not matched to a gene: 10. From germline, CDR1 is SGDLS and CDR2 YYNGEE.

This clone is medium-sized within its sample. The chain joins TRBV6-1 to TRBJ1-5; D gene uncertain. The CDR3 has 15 residues. Germline assignment: CDR1 MNHNS and CDR2 SASEGT. Trimming took 3 bases from V and 5 from J, leaving 14 bases between them. CDR3 residues: CASSDYGRKDQPQHF. DNA of the CDR3: TGTGCCAGCAGTGACTACGGGAGGAAGGATCAGCCCCAGCATTTT.

This clone occurred many times. The chain uses TRBV9 and TRBJ1-2; the match to TRBD1 covers 7 bases. In germline, CDR1 is SGDLS, CDR2 YYNGEE. This CDR3 has 15 residues. With 3 bases clipped from V and 8 bases from J, the junction kept 13 bases outside the gene matches. CDR3: CASSERDSWSQGYTF. In DNA, the CDR3 is TGTGCCAGCAGCGAACGGGACAGCTGGAGTCAGGGCTACACCTTC.

This clone showed up just a few times. The genes are TRBV29-1 and TRBJ1-2, with D hard to call. CDR1 is SQVTM, CDR2 ANQGSEA, per germline. V was pared by 4 bases and J by 4 bases, with 10 bases between. The CDR3 contains 12 residues. This CDR3 is CSVADTFYGYTF. The CDR3 bases are TGCAGCGTTGCTGACACATTCTATGGCTACACCTTC. Using reference TRBV29-1 and TRBJ1-2 for the parts outside the CDR3, the full variable domain is SAVISQKPSRDICQRGTSLTIQCQVDSQVTMMFWYRQQPGQSLTLIATANQGSEATYESGFVIDKFPISRPNLTFSTLTVSNMSPEDSSIYLCSVADTFYGYTFGSGTRLTVV.

The rearrangement joins TRBV20-1 to TRBJ2-1; D unclear. The CDR3 sequence is 10 residues long. V was trimmed by 3 bases and J by 7 bases, leaving 4 bases between them. Germline CDR1 and CDR2: DFQATT and SNEGSKA (reference sequence). In DNA, the CDR3 is TGCAGTGCTAGCATGAATGAGCAGTTCTTC. It encodes CSASMNEQFF.

The rearrangement links TRBV6-6 to TRBJ2-2; a possible D gene is TRBD1 (6 bases). V gave up 0 bases and J gave up 7 bases, with 12 bases separating them. The germline CDR1 and CDR2 sequences are MNHNY and SVGAGI (reference sequence). CDR3 length equals 15 residues. The CDR3 sequence: CASSYSAGASGELFF. CDR3 bases: TGTGCCAGCAGTTACTCGGCAGGGGCTAGCGGGGAGCTGTTTTTT.

The V and J genes are TRBV29-1 and TRBJ2-1; TRBD1 matches 9 bases. The CDR3 is 13 residues long. With 5 bases clipped from V and 7 bases from J, the junction kept 6 bases outside the gene matches. Germline V gene data show CDR1 as SQVTM and CDR2 as ANQGSEA. In DNA form, the CDR3 reads TGCAGCGTTCGGACAGGGGTGGGAAATGAGCAGTTCTTC. Protein product: CSVRTGVGNEQFF.

The chain joins TRBV5-1 to TRBJ1-3; D unresolved. The CDR3 is 14 residues long. Trimming took 1 base from V and 1 from J, leaving 6 bases between them. Per germline, CDR1 SGHRS and CDR2 YFSETQ. For the CDR3, the DNA is TGCGCCAGCAGCTTGTGGGGATCTGGAAACACCATATATTTT. Its protein is CASSLWGSGNTIYF.